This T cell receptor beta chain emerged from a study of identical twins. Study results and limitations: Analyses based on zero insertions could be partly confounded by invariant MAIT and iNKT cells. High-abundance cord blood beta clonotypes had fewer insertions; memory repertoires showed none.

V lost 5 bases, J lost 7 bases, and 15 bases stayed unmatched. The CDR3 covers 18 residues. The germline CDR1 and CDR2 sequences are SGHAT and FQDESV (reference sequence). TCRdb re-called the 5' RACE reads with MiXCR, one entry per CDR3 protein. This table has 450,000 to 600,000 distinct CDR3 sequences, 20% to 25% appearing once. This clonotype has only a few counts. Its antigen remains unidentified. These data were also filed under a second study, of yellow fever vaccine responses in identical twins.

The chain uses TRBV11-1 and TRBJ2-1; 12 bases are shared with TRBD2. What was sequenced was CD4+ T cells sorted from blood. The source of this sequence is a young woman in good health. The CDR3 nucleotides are TGTGCCAGCAGCCTCCTAGCGGGGGGGCCGGAGATTCGGAATGAGCAGTTCTTC. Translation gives CASSLLAGGPEIRNEQFF.